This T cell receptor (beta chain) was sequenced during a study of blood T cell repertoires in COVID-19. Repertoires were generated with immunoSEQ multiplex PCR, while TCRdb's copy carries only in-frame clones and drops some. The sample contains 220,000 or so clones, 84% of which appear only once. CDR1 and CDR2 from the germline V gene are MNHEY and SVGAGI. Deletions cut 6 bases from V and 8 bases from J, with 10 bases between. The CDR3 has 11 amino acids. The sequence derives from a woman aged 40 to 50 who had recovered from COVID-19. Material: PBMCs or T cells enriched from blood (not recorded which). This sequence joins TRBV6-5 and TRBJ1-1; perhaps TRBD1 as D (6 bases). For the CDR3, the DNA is TGTGCCAGCAGCCGAACAGGGGAAGCTTTCTTT. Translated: CASSRTGEAFF.